The T cell receptor beta chain described here comes from a study of T cell repertoires in cytomegalovirus infection. Study-level information: CMV epitopes used comprised recently identified HLA-C-restricted ones and well-studied HLA-B-restricted ones. Both a matching HLA type and CMV infection were indicated by public TCR beta signatures.

TCRdb analysed the reads with MiXCR anew, one entry per CDR3 protein. This sample has roughly 180,000 distinct CDR3 sequences, with about 20% found just once. The study's findings and limits: The cumulative frequency of public TCR beta families distinguished individuals who carried CMV together with the relevant HLA. Within the response measured ex vivo, HLA-C-restricted CMV-specific TCR beta clonotypes were dominant.

V dropped 2 bases and J dropped 4 bases, with 11 bases sitting between them. Looked up from germline, CDR1 is MNHEY and CDR2 is SVGEGT. The CDR3 consists of 14 residues. This clonotype has a handful of counts. The antigen is unknown. Source: CD8+ T cells from cultured PBMCs, taken from culture after CMV antigen stimulation. The sequence was obtained from a human donor in good health (CMV status not recorded). Some clones in this sample may be carry-over from other donors' samples. The chain carries TRBV6-2 or TRBV6-3 and TRBJ1-1, with TRBD1 as a possible D gene (5 bases). The DNA of the CDR3 is TGTGCCAGCAGTTACGGAGGGAGGGGCACTGAAGCTTTCTTT. Translation gives CASSYGGRGTEAFF.